The clone carrying this T cell receptor (beta chain) came up a few times. Per the original data handling: Reference gene primers were amplified, and this amplification served to estimate nucleated cell counts. The protocol was immunoSEQ multiplex PCR, while the TCRdb copy is restricted to in-frame clones and leaves out a portion. V and J calls and clone size are those listed in that table; D and trimming were worked out from the DNA. The sample lists some 250,000 clones, 80% to 90% occurring once. This entry is derived from a study of blood T cell repertoires in COVID-19. Study background: The samples span acute and convalescent COVID-19 from the United States, Italy and Spain. From T cells, B-cell-depleted T cells, or PBMCs came the material, which was cDNA or gDNA.

There are 13 residues in the CDR3. Trimming removed 8 bases from V and 2 bases from J, with 10 bases in between. Per germline, CDR1 MNHEY and CDR2 SVGAGI. The TCR sequence derives from a man older than 75 with acute or convalescent COVID-19. Sequenced sample: peripheral blood. The rearrangement uses TRBV6-5 and TRBJ1-3, with D perhaps matching TRBD1 (5 bases). CDR3 DNA: TGTGCCAGCGCAGGGCTAACTGGAAACACCATATATTTT. Translating gives CASAGLTGNTIYF.